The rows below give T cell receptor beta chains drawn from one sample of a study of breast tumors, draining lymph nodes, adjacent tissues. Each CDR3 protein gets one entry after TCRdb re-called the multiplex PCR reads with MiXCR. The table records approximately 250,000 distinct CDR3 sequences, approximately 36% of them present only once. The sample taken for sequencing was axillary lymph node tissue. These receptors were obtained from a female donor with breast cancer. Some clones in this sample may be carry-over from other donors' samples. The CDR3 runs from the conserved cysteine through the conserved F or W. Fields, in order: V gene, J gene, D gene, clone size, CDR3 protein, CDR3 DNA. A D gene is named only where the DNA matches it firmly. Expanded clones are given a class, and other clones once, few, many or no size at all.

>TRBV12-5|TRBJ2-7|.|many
CASGPQTPPRYF
TGTGCTAGTGGTCCCCAGACCCCGCCGCGGTACTTC
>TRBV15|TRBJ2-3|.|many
CATSRRRGIDTQYF
TGTGCCACCAGCAGACGTAGGGGGATAGATACGCAGTATTTT
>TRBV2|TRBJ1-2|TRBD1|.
CASSTRQGGGYTF
TGTGCCAGCAGTACGAGACAGGGTGGCGGCTACACCTTC
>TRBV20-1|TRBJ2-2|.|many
CSARGDVNTGELFF
TGCAGTGCTAGAGGGGACGTCAACACCGGGGAGCTGTTTTTT
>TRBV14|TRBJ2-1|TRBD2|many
CASSQERTRLNEQFF
TGTGCCAGCAGCCAAGAAAGGACTAGGTTAAATGAGCAGTTCTTC
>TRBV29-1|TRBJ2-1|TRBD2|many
CSVGGGMF
TGCAGCGTGGGGGGGGGGATGTTC
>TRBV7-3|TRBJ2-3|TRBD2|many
CASSYSGRDTQYF
TGTGCCAGCAGTTATAGCGGGAGAGATACGCAGTATTTT
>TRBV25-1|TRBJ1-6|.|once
CASSEINRRSRNSPLHF
TGTGCCAGCAGTGAAATTAACAGGAGGTCCCGAAATTCACCCCTCCACTTT
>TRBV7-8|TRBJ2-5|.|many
CASSPKGGETQYF
TGTGCCAGCAGCCCGAAGGGGGGTGAGACCCAGTACTTC
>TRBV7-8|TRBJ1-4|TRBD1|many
CASSLGQGFGEKLFF
TGTGCCAGCAGCTTAGGACAGGGGTTTGGAGAAAAACTGTTTTTT
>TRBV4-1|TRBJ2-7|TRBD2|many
CASSQSRTSGFYEQYF
TGCGCCAGCAGCCAATCAAGGACTAGCGGTTTCTACGAGCAGTACTTC
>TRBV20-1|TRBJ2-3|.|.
CSATGIGDTQYF
TGCAGTGCCACAGGGATCGGAGATACGCAGTATTTT
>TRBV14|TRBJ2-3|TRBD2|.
CTSSRLAGGITDTQYF
TGTACCAGCAGTCGGCTAGCGGGGGGAATCACAGATACGCAGTATTTT
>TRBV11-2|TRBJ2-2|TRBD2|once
CASSSTSGGAGELFF
TGTGCCAGCAGCTCAACTAGCGGGGGGGCGGGGGAGCTGTTTTTT
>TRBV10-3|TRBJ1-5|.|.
CASTQPVWIFQPQHF
TGTGCCAGCACCCAACCTGTCTGGATTTTTCAGCCCCAGCATTTT
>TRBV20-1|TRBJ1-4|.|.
CSAPRGEKLFF
TGCAGTGCTCCGAGGGGTGAAAAACTGTTTTTT
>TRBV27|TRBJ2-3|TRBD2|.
CASRARGLAGLVTDTQYF
TGTGCCAGCAGGGCAAGGGGACTAGCGGGGCTCGTCACAGATACGCAGTATTTT
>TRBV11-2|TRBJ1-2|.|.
CASSYYHGANYGYTF
TGTGCCAGCAGCTATTATCACGGGGCTAACTATGGCTACACCTTC
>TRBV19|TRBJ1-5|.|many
CASTRRGDGNQPQHF
TGTGCCAGTACCCGGCGTGGGGACGGAAATCAGCCCCAGCATTTT
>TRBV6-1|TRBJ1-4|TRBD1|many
CASSEFRGLNEKLFF
TGTGCCAGCAGTGAATTTAGGGGGCTAAATGAAAAACTGTTTTTT
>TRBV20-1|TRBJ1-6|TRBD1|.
CSARGPQPGQGNSPLHF
TGCAGTGCTAGAGGCCCCCAGCCGGGACAGGGAAATTCACCCCTCCACTTT
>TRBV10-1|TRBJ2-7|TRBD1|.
CASSGTGAYEQYF
TGCGCCAGCAGTGGGACAGGGGCCTACGAGCAGTACTTC
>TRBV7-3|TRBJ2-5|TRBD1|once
CASSLTGTGTQYF
TGTGCCAGCAGCTTAACGGGGACAGGGACCCAGTACTTC
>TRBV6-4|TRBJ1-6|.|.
CASSAEPGLGNNSPLHF
TGTGCCAGCAGTGCCGAACCAGGCCTAGGAAATAATTCACCCCTCCACTTT
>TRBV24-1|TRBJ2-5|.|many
CATSGQGQVTGGQETQYF
TGTGCCACCAGTGGACAGGGGCAAGTGACGGGGGGCCAAGAGACCCAGTACTTC
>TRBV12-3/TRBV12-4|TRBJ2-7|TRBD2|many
CASGLSGRTYEQYF
TGTGCCAGCGGTCTGAGCGGGAGAACCTACGAGCAGTACTTC
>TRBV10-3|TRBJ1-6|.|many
CAIRRHVEDSPLHF
TGTGCCATCAGGAGACATGTTGAGGATTCACCCCTCCACTTT
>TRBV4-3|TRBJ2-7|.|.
CASSHPGNSYEQYF
TGCGCCAGCAGCCATCCGGGAAACTCCTACGAGCAGTACTTC
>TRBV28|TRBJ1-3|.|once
CASSLRKPGNTIYF
TGTGCCAGCAGTTTACGGAAGCCCGGAAACACCATATATTTT
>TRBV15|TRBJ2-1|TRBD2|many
CATSRELAGGQDEQFF
TGTGCCACCAGCAGAGAGCTAGCGGGAGGGCAGGATGAGCAGTTCTTC
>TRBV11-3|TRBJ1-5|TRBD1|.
CASTGDSWTNQPQHF
TGTGCCAGCACGGGGGACAGTTGGACCAATCAGCCCCAGCATTTT
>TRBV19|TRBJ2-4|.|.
CARGQLAKNIQYF
TGTGCCAGAGGACAGCTAGCCAAAAACATTCAGTACTTC
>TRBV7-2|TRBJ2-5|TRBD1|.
CASSLERTGVETQYF
TGTGCCAGCAGCTTGGAGCGGACAGGGGTAGAGACCCAGTACTTC
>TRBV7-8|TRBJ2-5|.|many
CASSTRGQLYQETQYF
TGTGCCAGCAGCACCCGTGGACAGTTGTACCAAGAGACCCAGTACTTC
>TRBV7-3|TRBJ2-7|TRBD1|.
CASTGTGVGYEQYF
TGTGCCAGCACCGGGACAGGGGTTGGCTACGAGCAGTACTTC
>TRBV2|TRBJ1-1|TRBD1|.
CAGGGQGVRTEAFF
TGTGCCGGAGGGGGGCAGGGGGTGCGGACTGAAGCTTTCTTT
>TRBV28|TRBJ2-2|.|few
CASSVPNTGELFF
TGTGCCAGCTCAGTCCCGAACACCGGGGAGCTGTTTTTT
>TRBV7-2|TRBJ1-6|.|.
CASSLLRAALRGNFPLHF
TGTGCCAGCAGCCTCTTAAGGGCAGCGTTGAGGGGGAATTTCCCCCTCCACTTT
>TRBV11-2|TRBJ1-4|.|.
CASSLARGRYEKLFF
TGTGCCAGCAGCTTAGCCAGGGGCCGCTATGAAAAACTGTTTTTT
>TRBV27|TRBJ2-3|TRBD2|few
CASSGRASGSRRTDTQYF
TGTGCCAGCAGCGGAAGGGCTAGCGGTTCCCGGAGGACAGATACGCAGTATTTT
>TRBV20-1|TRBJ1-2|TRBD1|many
CSAREVPGTDGYTF
TGCAGTGCTAGAGAGGTCCCCGGGACAGATGGCTACACCTTC
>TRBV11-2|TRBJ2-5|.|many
CASSLGTETQYF
TGTGCCAGCAGCTTAGGCACTGAGACCCAGTACTTC
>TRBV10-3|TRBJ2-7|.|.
CAISAGDTYEQYF
TGTGCCATCAGTGCGGGGGACACCTACGAGCAGTACTTC
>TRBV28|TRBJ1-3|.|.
CASSRHSGNTIYF
TGTGCCAGCAGCAGGCACTCTGGAAACACCATATATTTT
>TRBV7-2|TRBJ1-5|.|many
CASSTQGSNQPQHF
TGTGCCAGCAGCACACAGGGAAGCAATCAGCCCCAGCATTTT
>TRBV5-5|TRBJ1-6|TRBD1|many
CASSKRTGGSSPLHF
TGTGCCAGCAGCAAGCGGACAGGGGGTAGTTCACCCCTCCACTTT
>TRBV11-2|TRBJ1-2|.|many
CASSPSERVVLHGYTF
TGTGCCAGCAGCCCCTCGGAAAGGGTGGTCCTCCATGGCTACACCTTC
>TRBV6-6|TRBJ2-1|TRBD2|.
CASSPLRETSYNEQFF
TGTGCCAGCTCACCATTGCGGGAGACGTCCTACAATGAGCAGTTCTTC
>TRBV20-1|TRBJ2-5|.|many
CSARAGAETQYF
TGCAGTGCTAGAGCAGGGGCCGAGACCCAGTACTTC
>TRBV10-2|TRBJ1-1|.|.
CASSELFHTEAFF
TGCGCCAGCAGTGAGTTGTTTCACACTGAAGCTTTCTTT
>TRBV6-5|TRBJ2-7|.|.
CASSHPGFGYEQYF
TGTGCCAGCAGTCACCCGGGCTTTGGGTACGAGCAGTACTTC
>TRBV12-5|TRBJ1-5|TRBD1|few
CASGLGDREYNSNQPQHF
TGTGCTAGTGGTTTAGGGGACAGGGAATATAATAGCAATCAGCCCCAGCATTTT
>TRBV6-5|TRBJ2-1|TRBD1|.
CASSYPRGGHNEQFF
TGTGCCAGCAGTTACCCTCGAGGGGGCCACAATGAGCAGTTCTTC
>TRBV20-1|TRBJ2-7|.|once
CSSASSPYEQYF
TGCAGTTCCGCTAGTTCCCCCTACGAGCAGTACTTC
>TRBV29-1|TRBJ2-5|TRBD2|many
CSVGAGGGQETQYF
TGCAGCGTCGGAGCGGGAGGGGGACAAGAGACCCAGTACTTC
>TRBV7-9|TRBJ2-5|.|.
CASRLSGGFGETQYF
TGTGCCAGCAGGTTATCGGGGGGCTTCGGCGAGACCCAGTACTTC
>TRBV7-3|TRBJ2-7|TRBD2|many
CASSPGTIGTYEQYF
TGTGCCAGCAGCCCAGGGACTATCGGAACCTACGAGCAGTACTTC
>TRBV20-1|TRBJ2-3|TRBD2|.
CSASALAGAGTDTQYF
TGCAGTGCTAGTGCCCTAGCGGGGGCGGGCACAGATACGCAGTATTTT
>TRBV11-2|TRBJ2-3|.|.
CASSLSGARTDTQYF
TGTGCCAGCAGCTTATCCGGGGCTCGCACAGATACGCAGTATTTT
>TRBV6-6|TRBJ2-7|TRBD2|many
CASSPGSYGTSNEQYF
TGTGCCAGCAGCCCCGGTTCTTACGGGACTAGCAACGAGCAGTACTTC